Listed below are T cell receptor beta chains from one sample, sequenced in a study of T-cell reconstitution after alpha-beta-depleted transplantation in children. MiXCR, applied by TCRdb to the PCR reads, yields one record per CDR3 protein. The table shows about 200,000 distinct CDR3 sequences, with about 7% occurring only once. This sample comprised PBMCs, obtained before TCRalphabeta/CD19-depleted stem cell transplant. Source of these receptors: a boy between 2 and 10 years old with acute lymphoblastic leukemia, due to receive a stem cell transplant. Each CDR3 is given with its conserved first and last residue. D genes are given only for firm matches. Rows give clone size only sometimes, using once, few, many, or a class for an expanded clone.

CASSSTGLTYEQYF	TGTGCCAGTAGTTCGACAGGACTCACCTACGAGCAGTACTTC	TRBJ2-7	many	NA	TRBV19
CASSYLLLAGRTLNTGELFF	TGTGCCAGCAGCTACTTACTACTAGCGGGAAGGACATTGAACACCGGGGAGCTGTTTTTT	TRBJ2-2	many	TRBD2	TRBV7-2
CSARDFRTPGSPLHF	TGCAGTGCTAGAGATTTTCGCACCCCGGGTTCACCCCTCCACTTT	TRBJ1-6	many	NA	TRBV20-1
CASSQDLAGGYEQYF	TGTGCCAGCAGCCAAGATCTAGCGGGAGGTTACGAGCAGTACTTC	TRBJ2-7	many	TRBD2	TRBV4-2
CSVEEWSLGANVLTF	TGCAGCGTTGAAGAATGGTCTTTGGGGGCCAACGTCCTGACTTTC	TRBJ2-6	many	NA	TRBV29-1
CSVEYANEQFF	TGCAGCGTTGAGTACGCAAATGAGCAGTTCTTC	TRBJ2-1	many	NA	TRBV29-1
CASSVAAPAGLLEQYF	TGTGCCAGCAGCGTAGCCGCGCCCGCAGGGTTATTGGAGCAGTACTTC	TRBJ2-7	many	NA	TRBV9
CASSLWGTRNQPQHF	TGTGCCAGCAGCCTCTGGGGGACACGGAATCAGCCCCAGCATTTT	TRBJ1-5	few	NA	TRBV7-2
CASSPTPAGAAKNIQYF	TGTGCCAGCAGCCCTACGCCCGCGGGGGCGGCCAAAAACATTCAGTACTTC	TRBJ2-4	NA	NA	TRBV7-2
CASNTSGGKNIQYF	TGTGCCAGTAACACTAGCGGGGGGAAAAACATTCAGTACTTC	TRBJ2-4	few	TRBD2	TRBV28
CASVGDEQFF	TGTGCCAGCGTCGGCGATGAGCAGTTCTTC	TRBJ2-1	many	NA	TRBV2
CATSSYSGNNEQFF	TGTGCCACCAGCTCATACTCCGGGAACAATGAGCAGTTCTTC	TRBJ2-1	many	NA	TRBV15
CASSYGLASLWEQYF	TGTGCCAGCAGTTACGGACTAGCGTCACTCTGGGAGCAGTACTTC	TRBJ2-7	many	TRBD2	TRBV6-2/TRBV6-3
CATSEGGPVTEAFF	TGTGCCACCAGTGAGGGGGGGCCGGTCACTGAAGCTTTCTTT	TRBJ1-1	many	NA	TRBV24-1
CASSQGRGPQPQHF	TGTGCCAGCAGCCAGGGCAGGGGGCCACAGCCCCAGCATTTT	TRBJ1-5	many	TRBD1	TRBV3-1
CASSSRLAGVQFF	TGTGCCAGCAGCAGCCGACTAGCGGGTGTGCAGTTCTTC	TRBJ2-1	few	TRBD2	TRBV9
CASSLVIGNYNEQFF	TGTGCCAGCAGCTTAGTTATTGGGAACTACAATGAGCAGTTCTTC	TRBJ2-1	many	NA	TRBV7-9
CASSNQREPKYEQYF	TGTGCCAGCAGCAATCAGCGGGAGCCGAAGTACGAGCAGTACTTC	TRBJ2-7	many	TRBD2	TRBV11-2
CASTLQGANGYTF	TGTGCCAGCACTCTCCAGGGGGCGAATGGCTACACCTTC	TRBJ1-2	few	TRBD1	TRBV12-3/TRBV12-4
CAITAGAGTGELFF	TGTGCCATCACGGCAGGGGCGGGCACCGGGGAGCTGTTTTTT	TRBJ2-2	few	NA	TRBV7-9
CASSPGLVAYEQYF	TGTGCCAGCAGCCCCGGACTGGTTGCCTACGAGCAGTACTTC	TRBJ2-7	NA	NA	TRBV6-1
CSVGFLGSGRGYEQFF	TGCAGCGTTGGGTTTTTGGGAAGCGGGAGAGGGTATGAGCAGTTCTTC	TRBJ2-1	many	TRBD2	TRBV29-1
CASSLGGAGFLYNEQFF	TGCGCCAGCAGCTTGGGGGGGGCGGGGTTCCTCTACAATGAGCAGTTCTTC	TRBJ2-1	NA	NA	TRBV5-1
CAFCPGSDNEQFF	TGTGCCTTCTGCCCTGGGTCGGACAATGAGCAGTTCTTC	TRBJ2-1	NA	NA	TRBV3-1
CASSQEQNYGYTF	TGTGCCAGCAGCCAAGAACAGAACTATGGCTACACCTTC	TRBJ1-2	many	NA	TRBV3-1
CASSSQGASGQPQHF	TGTGCCAGCAGCTCACAGGGGGCATCGGGTCAGCCCCAGCATTTT	TRBJ1-5	few	TRBD1	TRBV7-2
CASSQVRGRETQYF	TGTGCCAGCAGTCAAGTAAGAGGACGGGAGACCCAGTACTTC	TRBJ2-5	NA	NA	TRBV28
CASSLTSPGQGAKSTGANVLTF	TGTGCCAGCAGCCTCACAAGCCCGGGACAGGGGGCGAAATCTACCGGGGCCAACGTCCTGACTTTC	TRBJ2-6	few	TRBD1	TRBV4-2
CASSFGRDEYQETQYF	TGTGCCAGCAGCTTTGGACGGGACGAGTACCAAGAGACCCAGTACTTC	TRBJ2-5	many	NA	TRBV11-2
CASSRSGLADNEQFF	TGTGCCAGCAGTCGGTCGGGACTAGCCGACAATGAGCAGTTCTTC	TRBJ2-1	NA	TRBD2	TRBV27
CASSLDWGTNQPQHF	TGTGCCAGCAGTTTAGATTGGGGCACCAATCAGCCCCAGCATTTT	TRBJ1-5	many	NA	TRBV12-3/TRBV12-4
CSVERGGADSYNEQFF	TGCAGCGTTGAGCGTGGCGGGGCCGATTCCTACAATGAGCAGTTCTTC	TRBJ2-1	many	NA	TRBV29-1
CSARDQGLAGDTQYF	TGCAGTGCTAGAGATCAGGGACTAGCGGGAGATACGCAGTATTTT	TRBJ2-3	many	TRBD2	TRBV20-1
CSALKRLAARIEQFF	TGCAGTGCTCTTAAACGGCTAGCGGCGAGAATCGAGCAGTTCTTC	TRBJ2-1	many	TRBD2	TRBV20-1
CAWSVGGRIINEQFF	TGTGCCTGGAGTGTGGGCGGGAGGATTATCAATGAGCAGTTCTTC	TRBJ2-1	NA	TRBD2	TRBV30
CASSPVGQSLNNEQFF	TGCGCCAGCAGCCCAGTGGGACAGTCCTTAAACAATGAGCAGTTCTTC	TRBJ2-1	many	TRBD1	TRBV4-1
CSAPLGGGFETQYF	TGCAGTGCACCTCTTGGAGGGGGATTCGAGACCCAGTACTTC	TRBJ2-5	few	NA	TRBV20-1
CATSRGDRGETQYF	TGTGCCACCAGCAGAGGCGACAGGGGAGAGACCCAGTACTTC	TRBJ2-5	NA	TRBD1	TRBV15
CASSSQGANSPLHF	TGCGCCAGCAGCTCACAGGGTGCGAATTCACCCCTCCACTTT	TRBJ1-6	many	NA	TRBV5-1
CSAPYPASGSLYEQYF	TGCAGTGCCCCATATCCTGCTAGCGGGAGCCTCTACGAGCAGTACTTC	TRBJ2-7	NA	TRBD2	TRBV20-1
CASRGGISYNEQFF	TGCGCCAGCAGGGGAGGAATCTCCTACAATGAGCAGTTCTTC	TRBJ2-1	many	NA	TRBV5-1
CASRTNNEQFF	TGTGCCAGCAGAACGAACAATGAGCAGTTCTTC	TRBJ2-1	NA	NA	TRBV19